This T cell receptor beta chain was observed in a study of blood T cell repertoires in COVID-19. In the study overall: Both acute and convalescent COVID-19 samples were obtained from the United States, Italy and Spain. Sources were T cells, B-cell-depleted T cells, or PBMCs; the material itself was cDNA or gDNA.

The CDR3 contains 15 residues. The V gene lost 2 bases and the J gene lost 4 bases, with 12 bases spanning the gap. Germline V gene sequence: CDR1 LGHNA, CDR2 YNFKEQ. Original processing methods: Amplification from reference gene primers served as the basis for estimated nucleated cell counts. The protocol was immunoSEQ multiplex PCR, while the TCRdb copy is restricted to in-frame clones and leaves out a portion. The V and J calls and clone size are taken from that table; D and trimming were inferred from the DNA. The data show about 300,000 clones, 80% to 90% seen once. Sample: peripheral blood. J is TRBJ1-3 and V is TRBV4-2; D is undetermined. This sequence originates from a woman aged 50 to 60 with acute or convalescent COVID-19. The CDR3 coding sequence is TGTGCCAGCAGCCAAAGGGAATCGGGAGGAAACACCATATATTTT. Translated, it gives CASSQRESGGNTIYF.